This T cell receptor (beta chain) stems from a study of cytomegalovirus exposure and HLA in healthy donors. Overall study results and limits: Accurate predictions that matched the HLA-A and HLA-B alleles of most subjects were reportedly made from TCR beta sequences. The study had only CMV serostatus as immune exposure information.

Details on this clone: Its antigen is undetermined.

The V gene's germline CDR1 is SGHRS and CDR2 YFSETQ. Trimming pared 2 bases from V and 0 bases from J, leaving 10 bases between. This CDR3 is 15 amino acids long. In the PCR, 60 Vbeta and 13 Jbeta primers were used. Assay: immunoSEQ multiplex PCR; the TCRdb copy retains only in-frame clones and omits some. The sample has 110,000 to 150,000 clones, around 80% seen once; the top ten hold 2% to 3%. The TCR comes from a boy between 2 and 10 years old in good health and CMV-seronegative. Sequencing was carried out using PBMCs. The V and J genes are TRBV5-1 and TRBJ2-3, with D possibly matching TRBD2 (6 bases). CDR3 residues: CASSFSSGSTDTQYF. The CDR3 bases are TGCGCCAGCAGCTTTAGTAGCGGTAGCACAGATACGCAGTATTTT.